This T cell receptor beta chain originates from a study of beta chain features in type 1 diabetes. Expressed TCRB transcripts got sequenced, as all isolated RNA was reverse transcribed. Here immunoSEQ multiplex PCR was the method, and the copy in TCRdb shows in-frame clones only, minus some. The data show 150,000 to 190,000 clones, about 8.5% seen once. V was shortened by 1 base and J by 8 bases, with 11 bases between the two germline ends. Germline lookup yields CDR1 SGHAT and CDR2 FQNNGV. CDR3 size: 13 residues. Sequencing was done on a sample of central memory CD4+ T cells from blood. The receptor comes from a man aged 18 to 29 in good health. The rearrangement uses TRBV11-2 and TRBJ1-1; no clear D gene. In DNA form, the CDR3 reads TGTGCCAGCAGCTTAGCTCTTTACCGGGAAGCTTTCTTT. Translating it yields CASSLALYREAFF.